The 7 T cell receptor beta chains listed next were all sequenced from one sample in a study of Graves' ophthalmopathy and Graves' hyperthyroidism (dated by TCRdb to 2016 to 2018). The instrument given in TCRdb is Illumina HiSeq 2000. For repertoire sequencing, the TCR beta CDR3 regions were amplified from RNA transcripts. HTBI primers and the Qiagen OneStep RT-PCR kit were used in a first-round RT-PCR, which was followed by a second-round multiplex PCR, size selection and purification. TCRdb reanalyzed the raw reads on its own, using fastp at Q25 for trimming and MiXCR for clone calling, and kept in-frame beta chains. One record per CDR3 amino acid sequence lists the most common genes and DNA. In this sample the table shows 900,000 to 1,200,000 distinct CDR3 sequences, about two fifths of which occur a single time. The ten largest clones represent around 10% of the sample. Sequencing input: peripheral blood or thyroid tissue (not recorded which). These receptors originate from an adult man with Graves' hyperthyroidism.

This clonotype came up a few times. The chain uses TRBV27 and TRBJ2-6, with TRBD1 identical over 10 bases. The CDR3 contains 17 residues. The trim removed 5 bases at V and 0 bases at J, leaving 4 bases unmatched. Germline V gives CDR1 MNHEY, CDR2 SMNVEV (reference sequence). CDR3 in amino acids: CASSPGQGLSGANVLTF. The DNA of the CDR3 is TGTGCCAGCAGTCCGGGACAGGGGCTCTCTGGGGCCAACGTCCTGACTTTC.

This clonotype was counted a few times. CDR3 sequence: CSAGGGGGRTEAFF. DNA of the CDR3: TGCAGTGCTGGAGGGGGGGGCGGGCGCACTGAAGCTTTCTTT. The rearrangement links TRBV20-1 to TRBJ1-1; possibly TRBD1 for D (6 bases). This CDR3 has 14 residues. Germline V gene sequence: CDR1 DFQATT, CDR2 SNEGSKA (reference sequence). Trimming took off 5 bases at V and 4 bases at J, with 17 bases between the two ends.

The CDR3 region is CASSFPGVGSPLHF. CDR3 nucleotide sequence: TGTGCCAGCAGTTTCCCAGGGGTTGGCTCACCCCTCCACTTT. The rearrangement joins TRBV12-3 or TRBV12-4 to TRBJ1-6, with TRBD1 as a possible D gene (6 bases). Trimming cost V 3 bases and J 10 bases, with 13 bases left between them. The CDR3 length is 14 residues.

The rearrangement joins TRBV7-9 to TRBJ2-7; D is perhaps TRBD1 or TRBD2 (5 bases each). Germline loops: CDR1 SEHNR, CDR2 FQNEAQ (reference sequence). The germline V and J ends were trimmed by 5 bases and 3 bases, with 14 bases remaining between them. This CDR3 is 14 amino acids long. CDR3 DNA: TGTGCCAGCAGCGTCGGGACGGCCGACTACGAGCAGTACTTC. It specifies CASSVGTADYEQYF.

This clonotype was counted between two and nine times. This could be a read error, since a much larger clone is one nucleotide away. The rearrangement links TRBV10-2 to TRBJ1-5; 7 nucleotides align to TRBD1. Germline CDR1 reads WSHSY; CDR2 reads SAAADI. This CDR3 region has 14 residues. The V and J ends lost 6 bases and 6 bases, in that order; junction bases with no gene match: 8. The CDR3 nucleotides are TGCGCCAGCAGCGCCGAGGACAGGACTCAGCCCCAGCATTTT. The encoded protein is CASSAEDRTQPQHF.

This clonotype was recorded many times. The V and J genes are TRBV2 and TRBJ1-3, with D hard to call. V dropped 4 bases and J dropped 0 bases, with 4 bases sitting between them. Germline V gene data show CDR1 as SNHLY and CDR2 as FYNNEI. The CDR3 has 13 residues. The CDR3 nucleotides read TGTGCCAGCAGTGGTTACTCTGGAAACACCATATATTTT. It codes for CASSGYSGNTIYF. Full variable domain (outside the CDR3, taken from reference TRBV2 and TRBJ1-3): EPEVTQTPSHQVTQMGQEVILRCVPISNHLYFYWYRQILGQKVEFLVSFYNNEISEKSEIFDDQFSVERPDGSNFTLKIRSTKLEDSAMYFCASSGYSGNTIYFGEGSWLTVV.

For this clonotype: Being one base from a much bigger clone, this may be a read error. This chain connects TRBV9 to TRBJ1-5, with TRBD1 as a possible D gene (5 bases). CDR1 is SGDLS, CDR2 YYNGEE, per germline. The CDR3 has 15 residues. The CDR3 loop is CASSGGGDSNQSQHF. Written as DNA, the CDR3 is TGTGCCAGCAGCGGGGGGGGAGATAGCAATCAGTCCCAGCATTTT.